This T cell receptor beta chain was found in a study of beta chain features in type 1 diabetes. General study findings and limits: For Type 1 diabetes patients, all four CD4+ subsets carried TCRB CDR3s that were moderately but significantly shorter.

There are a few counts of this clone. Its antigen is not identified. The study reverse transcribed the entire isolated RNA, so it sequenced expressed TCRB transcripts. Profiled with immunoSEQ multiplex PCR; TCRdb holds only in-frame clones, not every one. The table records about 740,000 clones, under 15% of them present only once. Between the trimmed V and J ends, which lost 4 bases and 0 bases, there was a span of 10 bases. Germline loops: CDR1 SGHRS, CDR2 YFSETQ. The CDR3 covers 15 residues. This receptor was identified in a man younger than 30 with type 1 diabetes. The chain uses TRBV5-1 and TRBJ2-2; D unclear. Specimen: naive CD4+ T cells from blood. This CDR3 reads CASSADQSNTGELFF. Here the CDR3 DNA reads TGCGCCAGCAGCGCGGACCAGTCGAACACCGGGGAGCTGTTTTTT.